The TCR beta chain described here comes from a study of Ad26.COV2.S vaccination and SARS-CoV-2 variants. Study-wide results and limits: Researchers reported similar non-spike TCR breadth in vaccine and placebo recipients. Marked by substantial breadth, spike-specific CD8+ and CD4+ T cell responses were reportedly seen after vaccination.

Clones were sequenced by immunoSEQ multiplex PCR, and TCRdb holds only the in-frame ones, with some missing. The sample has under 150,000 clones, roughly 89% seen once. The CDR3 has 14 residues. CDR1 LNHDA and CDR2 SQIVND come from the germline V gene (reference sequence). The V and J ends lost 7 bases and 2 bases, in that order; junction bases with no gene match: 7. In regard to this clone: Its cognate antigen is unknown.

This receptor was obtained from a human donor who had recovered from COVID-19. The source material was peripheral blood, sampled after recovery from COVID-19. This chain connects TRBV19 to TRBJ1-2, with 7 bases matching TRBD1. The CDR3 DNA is TGTGCCAGTACCCCCCAACAGGGGAACTATGGCTACACCTTC. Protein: CASTPQQGNYGYTF.